Presented here are 25 T cell receptor beta chains from one specimen sequenced in a study of blood T cell repertoires in COVID-19. TCRdb keeps only in-frame clones here, not all; method: immunoSEQ multiplex PCR. The sample carries about 300,000 clones, 65% to 85% recorded once. Sample: peripheral blood. The receptors here all came from a human donor with COVID-19, enrolled during active disease. The donor label of this sample is uncertain.

V is TRBV29-1 and J is TRBJ2-2; D may be TRBD2 (6 bases). V dropped 7 bases and J dropped 7 bases, with 16 bases sitting between them. This CDR3 is built from 13 residues. Germline CDR1 SQVTM, CDR2 ANQGSEA. This chain's CDR3 is CSGRDSESGELFF. DNA of the CDR3: TGCAGCGGCCGGGACTCGGAAAGCGGGGAGCTGTTTTTT.

The gene calls are TRBV2 and TRBJ1-5; TRBD1 agrees at 7 bases. CDR1 SNHLY and CDR2 FYNNEI come from the germline V gene. CDR3 length equals 15 residues. V was pared by 7 bases and J by 4 bases, with 10 bases of the junction left unmatched. Here the CDR3 DNA reads TGTGCCAGCAACAGTGTCGGGACAGTTAATCAGCCCCAGCATTTT. This translates into CASNSVGTVNQPQHF.

In the case of this clone: One end of the junction is discordant with germline, which a read error may explain. V gene TRBV28 combines with J gene TRBJ2-3; 7 bases agree with TRBD1. The CDR3 is 13 amino acids. CDR1 and CDR2 from the germline V gene are MDHEN and SYDVKM. The CDR3 loop is CASSLGRTGTQYF. The CDR3 DNA is TGTGCCAGCAGTTTAGGTCGGACAGGTACGCAGTATTTT. The entire variable domain, with the rest obtained from reference TRBV28 and TRBJ2-3, is as follows: DVKVTQSSRYLVKRTGEKVFLECVQDMDHENMFWYRQDPGLGLRLIYFSYDVKMKEKGDIPEGYSVSREKKERFSLILESASTNQTSMYLCASSLGRTGTQYFGPGTRLTVL.

Remarks on this clone: Other DNA sequences from this sample encode an identical CDR3 as well. This chain's CDR3 is CASSLVSAGVYEQYF. CDR3 DNA: TGTGCCAGCAGCTTAGTATCAGCGGGAGTATACGAGCAGTACTTC. The rearrangement joins TRBV7-2 to TRBJ2-7; 8 bases are a match to TRBD2. The CDR3 is made up of 15 amino acids. Germline values: CDR1 SGHTA, CDR2 FQGNSA. Trimming took 1 base from V and 4 from J; bases not matched to a gene: 6.

The V and J genes are TRBV19 and TRBJ1-2, with 7 bases aligning to TRBD1. This CDR3 has 15 amino acids. After removal of 8 bases from V and 2 bases from J, the junction contained 11 bases not matched to a gene. Germline V CDR1 and CDR2: LNHDA, SQIVND (reference sequence). The CDR3 spells CASLQGRQGNYGYTF. In DNA form, the CDR3 reads TGTGCCAGTTTACAGGGGCGACAGGGCAACTATGGCTACACCTTC. Full variable domain (remainder filled in from reference TRBV19 and TRBJ1-2): DGGITQSPKYLFRKEGQNVTLSCEQNLNHDAMYWYRQDPGQGLRLIYYSQIVNDFQKGDIAEGYSVSREKKESFPLTVTSAQKNPTAFYLCASLQGRQGNYGYTFGSGTRLTVV.

This chain uses TRBV5-1 with TRBJ2-5; 7 bases agree with TRBD2. Germline loops: CDR1 SGHRS, CDR2 YFSETQ. J lost 1 base, V lost 0 bases, and 3 bases had no gene match. CDR3 length: 15 amino acids. CDR3 loop: CASSLVASGQETQYF. The CDR3 DNA sequence: TGCGCCAGCAGCTTGGTGGCTAGCGGCCAAGAGACCCAGTACTTC.

The chain carries TRBV5-1 and TRBJ2-1; 10 nucleotides match TRBD2. The germline CDR1 and CDR2 sequences are SGHRS and YFSETQ. The CDR3 runs to 15 residues. J gave up 8 bases and V 4 bases, and 9 bases lay outside the gene matches. The CDR3 sequence is CASSPLGLAGDEQFF. CDR3 sequence (DNA): TGCGCCAGCAGCCCCCTCGGGCTAGCGGGAGATGAGCAGTTCTTC.

V gene TRBV19 combines with J gene TRBJ2-5, with TRBD2 matching over 9 bases. The V and J ends lost 4 bases and 4 bases, in that order; junction bases with no gene match: 4. The germline gives CDR1 LNHDA, CDR2 SQIVND (reference sequence). The CDR3 is made up of 14 amino acids. The CDR3: CASSSRLAVETQYF. CDR3 bases: TGTGCCAGTAGTAGCAGACTAGCGGTAGAGACCCAGTACTTC.

This clone was counted many times. The chain couples TRBV20-1 to TRBJ1-2, with no clear D. Germline CDR1 reads DFQATT; CDR2 reads SNEGSKA (reference sequence). Trimming left V 5 bases short and J 8 bases short, with 9 bases between. CDR3 length: 10 amino acids. CDR3 residues: CSAGSGGYTF. The CDR3, as DNA: TGCAGTGCTGGCTCAGGAGGCTACACCTTC.

A word on this clone: A read error may produce the germline difference seen at one junction end. J is TRBJ2-7 and V is TRBV18; D is perhaps TRBD1 (6 bases). The CDR3 is 16 residues long. Germline lookup yields CDR1 KGHSH and CDR2 LQKENI. CDR3 sequence reads: CASSPRADSFSHEQYF. For the CDR3, the DNA is TGTGCCAGCTCACCGAGGGCGGACAGTTTCTCCCACGAGCAGTACTTC. The complete variable domain, with remaining parts taken from reference TRBV18 and TRBJ2-7, reads NAGVMQNPRHLVRRRGQEARLRCSPMKGHSHVYWYRQLPEEGLKFMVYLQKENIIDESGMPKERFSAEFPKEGPSILRIQQVVRGDSAAYFCASSPRADSFSHEQYFGPGTRLTVT.

The DNA of the CDR3 is TGTGCCAGCAGCAAGCCCGTGACGGGAGTCTATGAGCAGTTCTTC. Protein sequence: CASSKPVTGVYEQFF. The chain uses TRBV9 and TRBJ2-1; a possible D gene is TRBD2 (6 bases). The CDR3 sequence is 15 residues long. Trimming took off 4 bases at V and 8 bases at J, with 19 bases between the two ends. Per the germline V gene, CDR1 is SGDLS and CDR2 is YYNGEE.

The CDR3 loop reads CATSDWSSFTDTQYF. CDR3 DNA: TGTGCCACCAGTGATTGGAGCAGCTTCACAGATACGCAGTATTTT. This chain joins TRBV24-1 and TRBJ2-3; no clear D. V was pared by 2 bases and J by 2 bases, with 10 bases between. The CDR3 runs 15 residues. Germline V gene lookup returns CDR1 KGHDR and CDR2 SFDVKD.

This clone was seen a few times. The CDR3 is CASSLRGANTEAFF. CDR3 DNA sequence: TGCGCCAGCAGTCTCAGGGGCGCGAACACTGAAGCTTTCTTT. The chain recombines TRBV10-1 with TRBJ1-1; D is possibly TRBD1 (6 bases). The CDR3 totals 14 residues. Germline V CDR1 and CDR2: WNHNN, SYGVQD (reference sequence). V was trimmed by 5 bases and J by 1 base, leaving 11 bases between them.

Turning to this clone: The same CDR3 can be traced to other DNA sequences in this sample. The chain carries TRBV7-2 and TRBJ2-7; D is uncertain. In germline, CDR1 is SGHTA, CDR2 FQGNSA. Trimming removed 5 bases at V and 2 bases at J, with 4 bases between. The CDR3 totals 11 residues. In nucleotides, the CDR3 is TGTGCCAGCAGCCCTGCCTACGAGCAGTACTTC. It specifies CASSPAYEQYF.

To note about this clone: The sample carries other DNA sequences with the same CDR3. The V call is TRBV7-3, the J call TRBJ2-3, with 7 bases identical to TRBD2. Germline V gives CDR1 SGHTA, CDR2 FQGTGA. V was pared by 3 bases and J by 2 bases, with 5 bases of the junction left unmatched. The CDR3 loop spans 15 amino acids. CDR3 amino acids: CASSLNGRNTDTQYF. The CDR3 DNA follows: TGTGCCAGCAGCTTGAACGGGAGGAACACAGATACGCAGTATTTT. The variable domain in full, completed from reference TRBV7-3 and TRBJ2-3, reads GAGVSQTPSNKVTEKGKYVELRCDPISGHTALYWYRQSLGQGPEFLIYFQGTGAADDSGLPNDRFFAVRPEGSVSTLKIQRTERGDSAVYLCASSLNGRNTDTQYFGPGTRLTVL.

The chain employs TRBV6-2 or TRBV6-3 and TRBJ2-1; TRBD2 matches at 12 bases. Germline V gene data show CDR1 as MNHEY and CDR2 as SVGEGT. This CDR3 contains 16 residues. V lost 0 bases, J lost 7 bases, and 4 bases stayed unmatched. This CDR3 is CASSYSTSGRSNEQFF. CDR3 DNA: TGTGCCAGCAGTTACTCGACTAGCGGGAGATCAAATGAGCAGTTCTTC.

The chain couples TRBV29-1 to TRBJ1-4, with 10 bases matching TRBD1. After removal of 7 bases from V and 7 bases from J, the junction contained 3 bases not matched to a gene. CDR3 length: 12 amino acids. Per the germline V gene, CDR1 is SQVTM and CDR2 is ANQGSEA. The CDR3 DNA follows: TGCAGCGGCGGACAGGGGGGTGAAAAACTGTTTTTT. Residues: CSGGQGGEKLFF.

The V call is TRBV7-2, the J call TRBJ2-1; 8 nucleotides align to TRBD1. Trimming took 5 bases from V and 9 from J; bases not matched to a gene: 9. Germline-derived CDR1 and CDR2 are SGHTA and FQGNSA. The length of the CDR3 is 14 residues. CDR3: CASSPRTGWSEQFF. The CDR3 coding sequence is TGTGCCAGCAGCCCGCGGACAGGGTGGAGTGAGCAGTTCTTC.

DNA of the CDR3: TGTGCCTGGCATACCACAGGGGCAGAGACCCAGTACTTC. Translation gives CAWHTTGAETQYF. The chain carries TRBV30 and TRBJ2-5; 7 nucleotides align to TRBD1. Germline CDR1 reads GTSNPN; CDR2 reads SVGIG (reference sequence). V lost 5 bases to trimming and J lost 4 bases; unmatched junction nucleotides: 7. This CDR3 has 13 residues.

A single count supports this clone. The chain uses TRBV11-2 and TRBJ1-1; no reliable D call. CDR1 is SGHAT, CDR2 FQNNGV, per germline. This CDR3 has 16 amino acids. Trimming shortened V by 2 bases and J by 5 bases, and 18 bases separated the two germline ends. The CDR3 loop reads CASSLSSVRGNTEAFF. DNA of the CDR3: TGTGCCAGCAGCTTATCCTCGGTCAGAGGGAATACTGAAGCTTTCTTT.

The rearrangement links TRBV7-3 to TRBJ1-1; tentative D call: TRBD1 (6 bases). Germline V gene sequence: CDR1 SGHTA, CDR2 FQGTGA. The V end was cut by 4 bases, the J end by 10 bases, with 16 bases between. This CDR3 comprises 13 residues. Here the CDR3 DNA reads TGTGCCAGCAGCTACATACAGGGAGAAGTAGCTTTCTTT. Translation: CASSYIQGEVAFF.

V usage is TRBV18 and J usage is TRBJ2-5; TRBD1 aligns across 7 bases. In germline, CDR1 is KGHSH, CDR2 LQKENI. The CDR3 is made up of 15 amino acids. V trimming: 3 bases; J trimming: 5 bases; junction bases outside the gene matches: 9. This CDR3 is CASSPQQGSRETQYF. As DNA, the CDR3 is TGTGCCAGCTCACCGCAACAGGGGTCGAGGGAGACCCAGTACTTC. Complete variable domain (other parts from reference TRBV18 and TRBJ2-5): NAGVMQNPRHLVRRRGQEARLRCSPMKGHSHVYWYRQLPEEGLKFMVYLQKENIIDESGMPKERFSAEFPKEGPSILRIQQVVRGDSAAYFCASSPQQGSRETQYFGPGTRLLVL.

The sample holds one count of this clone. The J gene is TRBJ2-7, the V gene TRBV5-4, with 7 bases aligning to TRBD1. The CDR3 runs 13 residues. Germline assignment: CDR1 SGHNT and CDR2 YYREEE (reference sequence). The trim removed 4 bases at V and 3 bases at J, leaving 4 bases unmatched. The CDR3 DNA follows: TGTGCCAGCAGCCTACAGGGGAACTACGAGCAGTACTTC. Translating gives CASSLQGNYEQYF.

This chain uses TRBV15 with TRBJ1-4, with 7 bases fitting TRBD1. The J segment lost 3 bases and the V segment lost 6 bases, leaving 7 bases of the junction unmatched. The CDR3 has 15 residues. Germline V CDR1 and CDR2: LNHNV, YYDKDF (reference sequence). The CDR3 sequence is CATSPDRVANEKLFF. CDR3 bases: TGTGCCACCAGTCCCGACAGGGTGGCTAATGAAAAACTGTTTTTT.

This clone turned up a few times. CDR3 region: CASRRTGVNTEAFF. The CDR3 coding sequence is TGTGCCAGCAGAAGGACAGGGGTGAACACTGAAGCTTTCTTT. This chain uses TRBV7-9 with TRBJ1-1; 9 nucleotides align to TRBD1. Germline V CDR1 and CDR2: SEHNR, FQNEAQ (reference sequence). This CDR3 is built from 14 residues. J was trimmed by 0 bases and V by 6 bases; bases with no gene match: 2.